This TCR beta chain was obtained from a study of T-cell memory formation after mild COVID-19 (dated by TCRdb to the early 2020s). Study-level background: Most TCR sequence clusters were specific to one of the two donors. Longitudinal TCRalpha and TCRbeta repertoire sequencing tracked T-cell clones expanding and contracting after mild COVID-19 in a couple of donors. Two young, previously healthy adult volunteers made up the cohort, one male and one female. Paper-wide results and their limitations: Some responding clones were found in pre-infection memory, which suggests that pre-existing cross-reactive memory T cells took part in the SARS-CoV-2 response. The study covered only a couple of mild cases, and larger cohorts including severe cases with pre-infection samples were considered necessary. Contracting CD4+ clones were located mainly in the CM and EM memory subsets, whereas CD8+ clones were found to be enriched in EMRA. Whether the second-wave clones peaking on day 37 were SARS-CoV-2 specific was not confirmed. Clones that contracted from day 15 to 85 showed balanced CD4/CD8 phenotypes, whereas a second wave of clones that expanded from day 15 to 37 leaned towards CD4+.

Ficoll-Paque density gradient centrifugation was the method used to isolate PBMCs. Comments on this clonotype: Its antigen is still unknown. No much larger clonotype is one base removed from it; base qualities were not supplied.

The CDR3 starts with the cysteine, ends with the phenylalanine, and has 14 residues. The kept DNA is CDR3 alone, 42 bases in frame from the first base. V lost 2 bases and J lost 3 bases; the stretch between them is 10 bases long. In the germline V gene (reference sequence), CDR1 corresponds to LNHDA and CDR2 to SQIVND. Sequencing relied on an Illumina NovaSeq 6000. cDNA libraries for TCRalpha and TCRbeta were prepared by 5'RACE using constant-segment primers, with sample barcodes and unique molecular identifiers added. Trizol reagent was used to extract RNA from every sample. Libraries were amplified in two PCR steps, with a second sample barcode and Illumina TruSeq adapters added in the second step. Sequencing of libraries was performed on an Illumina NovaSeq with 2 x 150 bp paired-end reads. As for the authors' bioinformatics: Demultiplexing of reads and collapsing into UMI-guided consensus sequences were performed with migec v1.2.7. Using mixcr v2.1.11, UMI consensuses were aligned to TRA and TRB V and J templates and then assembled into clonotypes. A clonotype was counted as expanded or contracted only if both edgeR and NoisET called the change significant, with noise models trained on biological replicates. For edgeR calls, the cutoffs were a false discovery rate-adjusted p below 0.01 and a log2 fold-change threshold of 1. As an exploratory analysis of dynamics, max-normalized trajectories of the 1000 most abundant clonotypes were examined by PCA with hierarchical clustering. Each responding clone was given a CD4 or CD8 phenotype based on the CD4+ and CD8+ repertoires, which had been sequenced separately. TCRdb trimmed the raw reads at Q25, called clones with MiXCR and kept productive beta chains. CDR3 protein sequences are deduplicated, and each keeps its most common genes and DNA. The V and J calls, along with clone size, are taken from TCRdb and not from the paper's own processing. The sample table contains fewer than 200,000 distinct CDR3 sequences; only one count was recorded for about an eighth of them. Clones ranked in the top ten supply roughly 3.3% of the sample.

The material sequenced was PBMCs or a T cell subset sorted from them (not recorded which). The sequence links TRBV19 to TRBJ1-2; no D gene is confidently identified. This sequence originates from a man younger than 35 who had mild COVID-19 (a few samples of this study predate the infection). The sample titles of this study are shuffled in the database, so cell type and time point are left out; the donor was told from shared clones. The base sequence is TGTGCCAGTAGTATATTGGGAATCGACTATGGCTACACCTTC. This codes for CASSILGIDYGYTF.